This TCR beta chain was retrieved from a study of blood T cell repertoires in COVID-19. Looking at the study overall: Samples of COVID-19 (acute and convalescent) were obtained from the United States, Italy and Spain. PBMCs, B-cell-depleted T cells, or T cells were the source of the cDNA or gDNA that made up the material.

Participants' reported clinical history set cohort assignment. Germline V CDR1 and CDR2: MDHEN, SYDVKM. The CDR3 length is 13 residues. V lost 6 bases and J lost 2; bases outside the gene matches: 4. As originally analysed: Amplification from reference gene primers served as the basis for estimated nucleated cell counts. Sequencing used immunoSEQ multiplex PCR; TCRdb keeps in-frame clones, though not all of them. The V and J calls and the clone size are those of that table, but D and trimming were determined from the DNA. The sample contains hundreds of thousands of clones, 87% of which appear only once.

This clonotype was sampled from a woman aged 25 to 39 with acute COVID-19. The sequenced sample consisted of PBMCs or T cells enriched from blood (not recorded which). The chain carries TRBV28 and TRBJ2-7; 7 positions match TRBD1. The CDR3 bases are TGTGCCAGCAGGCTAACAGGGGCCTACGAGCAGTACTTC. This codes for CASRLTGAYEQYF.